One sample yielded the 27 T cell receptor beta chains listed below, sequenced in a study of long-term antiretroviral therapy in people with HIV. They ran version v3.0 of the immunoSEQ assay at survey level. The protocol was immunoSEQ multiplex PCR, while the TCRdb copy is restricted to in-frame clones and leaves out a portion. The sample carries tens of thousands of clones, roughly 84% recorded once. The specimen was unsorted PBMCs, collected 0.1 years before starting antiretroviral therapy. These receptors came from a man younger than 30 with HIV.

This chain uses TRBV5-3 with TRBJ2-2; unclear D gene. TRBV5-3 is classed as an ORF, of uncertain function. V lost 4 bases and J 1 base, leaving 14 bases between the germline ends. The CDR3 runs 16 residues. The CDR3 DNA reads as TGTGCCAGAAGCCCCCATTTAGACGGGAACACCGGGGAGCTGTTTTTT. It encodes CARSPHLDGNTGELFF.

As regards this clone: The junction does not match germline at one end; this may be a read error. The CDR3 nucleotides are TGTGCTAGCAGCTTATCCGCGGGGGCACAAGAGACCCAGTACTTC. It is translated as CASSLSAGAQETQYF. V and J are TRBV7-7 and TRBJ2-5; tentatively, D is TRBD2 (7 bases). This CDR3 is 15 amino acids long. The germline CDR1 and CDR2 sequences are SSHAT and FNYEAQ (reference sequence).

The chain has TRBV5-1 and TRBJ2-2; 9 bases match TRBD1. The CDR3 is made up of 15 amino acids. The J segment lost 2 bases and the V segment lost 3 bases, leaving 2 bases of the junction unmatched. Germline assignment: CDR1 SGHRS and CDR2 YFSETQ. As DNA, the CDR3 is TGCGCCAGCAGCTGGGACAGGGAAAACACCGGGGAGCTGTTTTTT. Amino acid sequence: CASSWDRENTGELFF.

This chain connects TRBV30 to TRBJ1-2, with D hard to call. The germline CDR1 and CDR2 sequences are GTSNPN and SVGIG (reference sequence). The V end lost 0 bases, the J end lost 2 bases, and 7 bases lay between the germline ends. The CDR3 has 13 amino acids. CDR3 coding DNA: TGTGCCTGGAGTGTAAACACGAACTATGGCTACACCTTC. Protein sequence: CAWSVNTNYGYTF.

The genes are TRBV15 and TRBJ2-2; the D is unclear. V was trimmed by 0 bases and J by 3 bases, leaving 8 bases between them. Germline V gene lookup returns CDR1 LNHNV and CDR2 YYDKDF (reference sequence). The length of the CDR3 is 15 residues. CDR3: CATSRDYLYTGELFF. The CDR3 nucleotides are TGTGCCACCAGCAGAGATTATTTGTACACCGGGGAGCTGTTTTTT.

The rearrangement uses TRBV7-8 and TRBJ2-2, with D perhaps given as TRBD1 or TRBD2 (5 bases each). V was shortened by 2 bases and J by 7 bases, with 14 bases between the two germline ends. The CDR3 extends over 15 amino acids. Germline assignment: CDR1 SGHVS and CDR2 FQNEAQ. In DNA form, the CDR3 reads TGTGCCAGCAGCTTAAGCGTCGGGGCGGGCGGGGAGCTGTTTTTT. Amino acids: CASSLSVGAGGELFF. Variable domain in full (rest from reference TRBV7-8 and TRBJ2-2): GAGVSQSPRYKVAKRGQDVALRCDPISGHVSLFWYQQALGQGPEFLTYFQNEAQLDKSGLPSDRFFAERPEGSVSTLKIQRTQQEDSAVYLCASSLSVGAGGELFFGEGSRLTVL.

The chain links TRBV6-1 to TRBJ2-7; 9 bases line up with TRBD1. Germline V gene sequence: CDR1 MNHNS, CDR2 SASEGT. This CDR3 is 14 amino acids long. Trimming took 6 bases from V and 4 from J; bases not matched to a gene: 7. The CDR3 coding sequence is TGTGCCAGCAGACGTACAGGGGGCTCATACGAGCAGTACTTC. Protein sequence: CASRRTGGSYEQYF.

The chain employs TRBV30 and TRBJ1-2; D remains ambiguous. The V gene lost 1 base and the J gene lost 4 bases, with 10 bases spanning the gap. Germline CDR1 and CDR2: GTSNPN and SVGIG (reference sequence). This CDR3 is built from 13 residues. CDR3 sequence: CAWSGGQIYGYTF. In nucleotides, the CDR3 is TGTGCCTGGAGTGGGGGTCAGATCTATGGCTACACCTTC.

The rearrangement uses TRBV19 and TRBJ2-7; the D is unclear. Germline values: CDR1 LNHDA, CDR2 SQIVND (reference sequence). The CDR3 is 13 amino acids. V lost 5 bases and J 0 bases, leaving 8 bases between the germline ends. This chain's CDR3 is CASSSWLSYEQYF. DNA for the CDR3: TGTGCCAGTAGTTCCTGGCTCTCCTACGAGCAGTACTTC.

This clone was seen a handful of times. The rearrangement joins TRBV28 to TRBJ1-4, with D possibly being TRBD1 (5 bases). The V and J ends lost 4 bases and 4 bases respectively, with 10 bases between them. The CDR3 totals 14 residues. Germline V CDR1 and CDR2: MDHEN, SYDVKM. The CDR3 loop is CASSYRDYNEKLFF. DNA of the CDR3: TGTGCCAGCAGTTATAGGGACTATAATGAAAAACTGTTTTTT. The entire variable domain, with the rest obtained from reference TRBV28 and TRBJ1-4, is as follows: DVKVTQSSRYLVKRTGEKVFLECVQDMDHENMFWYRQDPGLGLRLIYFSYDVKMKEKGDIPEGYSVSREKKERFSLILESASTNQTSMYLCASSYRDYNEKLFFGSGTQLSVL.

The CDR3 bases are TGTGCCAGCAGCCGGACAGACTCTGGAAACACCATATATTTT. As protein: CASSRTDSGNTIYF. V and J are TRBV5-6 and TRBJ1-3; TRBD1 might be the D (6 bases). CDR1 and CDR2 from the germline V gene are SGHDT and YYEEEE. The CDR3 has 14 amino acids. The ends were cut back, 4 bases at V and 0 bases at J, with 8 bases in the middle.

This chain connects TRBV19 to TRBJ1-5; the D gene is possibly TRBD1 (6 bases). Trimming removed 1 base at V and 5 bases at J, with 9 bases between. This CDR3 contains 14 residues. Germline V gene data show CDR1 as LNHDA and CDR2 as SQIVND (reference sequence). CDR3 in amino acids: CASSIAGVDQPQHF. CDR3 nucleotides: TGTGCCAGTAGTATAGCAGGGGTGGATCAGCCCCAGCATTTT.

The chain uses TRBV11-2 and TRBJ1-3; TRBD1 might be the D (5 bases). With 5 bases removed from V and 2 bases from J, the gap between germline ends came to 13 bases. Germline lookup yields CDR1 SGHAT and CDR2 FQNNGV. The CDR3 covers 15 residues. The CDR3 here is CASSQGVGPGNTIYF. The CDR3 nucleotides read TGTGCCAGCAGCCAAGGGGTAGGGCCTGGAAACACCATATATTTT.

In nucleotides, the CDR3 is TGTGCCAGCAGCTCCCTCCCGACAGTGATGAACACTGAAGCTTTCTTT. Translation: CASSSLPTVMNTEAFF. The V gene is TRBV7-8, the J gene TRBJ1-1, with D possibly TRBD1 on 5 matching bases. The CDR3 has 16 amino acids. The germline V gene has CDR1 SGHVS and CDR2 FQNEAQ. V was pared by 4 bases and J by 0 bases, with 15 bases between.

The chain joins TRBV9 to TRBJ2-5; TRBD2 aligns across 9 bases. CDR3 length: 14 amino acids. V shed 0 bases and J 3 bases; nucleotides not matched to a gene: 0. The germline gives CDR1 SGDLS, CDR2 YYNGEE. This CDR3 is CASSVGLAEETQYF. The CDR3 region has the DNA TGTGCCAGCAGCGTAGGACTAGCGGAAGAGACCCAGTACTTC.

This clone was observed once. The chain links TRBV4-3 to TRBJ2-2; D is unresolved. CDR3 length equals 18 residues. Trimming stripped 0 bases from V and 3 bases from J, with 17 bases between. Germline assignment: CDR1 LGHNA and CDR2 YSLEER. The CDR3 DNA reads as TGCGCCAGCAGCCAAGATAGGTTGGGCCCCACCTACACCGGGGAGCTGTTTTTT. Translating it yields CASSQDRLGPTYTGELFF.

The chain carries TRBV5-1 and TRBJ2-3; no clear D gene. Germline lookup yields CDR1 SGHRS and CDR2 YFSETQ. V was cut by 4 bases and J by 0 bases, with 9 bases left in between. The CDR3 covers 14 residues. The CDR3 region is CASSGYLSTDTQYF. The CDR3 bases are TGCGCCAGCAGCGGATACCTGAGCACAGATACGCAGTATTTT.

This rearrangement joins TRBV13 to TRBJ1-1; 8 bases map to TRBD1. With V trimmed by 5 bases and J by 1 base, 6 bases remained unmatched. The germline gives CDR1 PRHDT, CDR2 FYEKMQ (reference sequence). CDR3 length: 15 residues. Written as DNA, the CDR3 is TGTGCCAGCAGCGCCGGACAGGGAAGGAACACTGAAGCTTTCTTT. As protein: CASSAGQGRNTEAFF.

The rearrangement links TRBV5-4 to TRBJ1-1, with D maybe TRBD1 (6 bases). Per the germline V gene, CDR1 is SGHNT and CDR2 is YYREEE (reference sequence). The CDR3 totals 14 residues. The germline V and J ends were trimmed by 3 bases and 1 base, with 10 bases remaining between them. The CDR3 DNA reads TGTGCCAGCAGCTCTCCGACAGGGAACACTGAAGCTTTCTTT. This translates into CASSSPTGNTEAFF.

This chain links TRBV4-3 with TRBJ2-3, with D hard to call. Germline loops: CDR1 LGHNA, CDR2 YSLEER. The CDR3 sequence is 13 residues long. V was pared by 1 base and J by 4 bases, with 6 bases between. The CDR3 sequence: CASSQGPADTQYF. Here the CDR3 DNA reads TGCGCCAGCAGCCAAGGGCCCGCAGATACGCAGTATTTT.

This chain uses TRBV29-1 with TRBJ1-5, with a weak D call TRBD1 (5 bases). CDR3 length: 13 residues. The V end lost 1 base, the J end lost 6 bases, and 10 bases lay between the germline ends. CDR1 and CDR2 (germline): SQVTM, ANQGSEA. The CDR3 DNA reads TGCAGCGTTGAAGGCAGGGAAGGTCAGCCCCAGCATTTT. Protein sequence: CSVEGREGQPQHF.

V and J are TRBV5-1 and TRBJ2-7; 10 positions match TRBD1. Germline V gene lookup returns CDR1 SGHRS and CDR2 YFSETQ. The CDR3 spans 14 residues. V shed 2 bases, J shed 2 bases, and the junction held 1 base outside the gene matches. The CDR3 sequence is CASSFGTGAYEQYF. The DNA of the CDR3 is TGCGCCAGCAGCTTTGGGACAGGGGCCTACGAGCAGTACTTC.

The V gene is TRBV7-9, the J gene TRBJ1-2, with 7 nucleotides matching TRBD1. This CDR3 region has 17 residues. Germline trimming cut 4 bases from V and 3 bases from J; bases unmatched to any gene: 14. Germline V gene lookup returns CDR1 SEHNR and CDR2 FQNEAQ (reference sequence). CDR3 in amino acids: CASSSGDSLLSHYGYTF. The CDR3, as DNA: TGTGCCAGCAGCTCAGGGGACAGCCTACTGTCCCACTATGGCTACACCTTC.

By proportion, this clone is medium-sized. V usage is TRBV2 and J usage is TRBJ2-2; D is uncertain. Germline V gene lookup returns CDR1 SNHLY and CDR2 FYNNEI. V lost 3 bases to trimming and J lost 6 bases, with 17 bases between them. The CDR3 has 16 residues. The CDR3 DNA reads as TGTGCCAGCAGTGATCCCGTGGAAGAACTGTCCGGGGAGCTGTTTTTT. This codes for CASSDPVEELSGELFF.

The chain combines TRBV27 with TRBJ2-3; the match to TRBD2 covers 13 bases. The V gene's germline CDR1 is MNHEY and CDR2 SMNVEV (reference sequence). V shed 4 bases, J shed 4 bases, and the junction held 11 bases outside the gene matches. This CDR3 spans 18 amino acids. CDR3: CASSSIPGLAGVSDTQYF. The CDR3 DNA is TGTGCCAGCAGTTCTATCCCCGGACTAGCGGGAGTCTCAGATACGCAGTATTTT.

In its sample, this clone was seen a few times. This chain joins TRBV5-5 and TRBJ2-2; no reliable D call. Germline V gene sequence: CDR1 SGHKS, CDR2 YYEKEE (reference sequence). The V gene lost 5 bases and the J gene lost 7 bases, with 9 bases spanning the gap. CDR3 length: 12 amino acids. This chain's CDR3 is CASRTLGGELFF. The CDR3 bases are TGTGCCAGCAGGACTCTAGGCGGGGAGCTGTTTTTT.

The DNA of the CDR3 is TGTGCCAGCAGCGTAGCTGGTTTCAGGGAGACCCAGTACTTC. Residues: CASSVAGFRETQYF. V usage is TRBV9 and J usage is TRBJ2-5; D unclear. Trimming took off 0 bases at V and 5 bases at J, with 11 bases between the two ends. Germline CDR1 SGDLS, CDR2 YYNGEE. This CDR3 has 14 amino acids.